The T cell receptor (beta chain) described here comes from a study of T cell responses to AZD1222 COVID-19 vaccine. As to this clone: The target antigen is unknown.

Assay: immunoSEQ multiplex PCR; the TCRdb copy retains only in-frame clones and omits some. The repertoire includes roughly 100,000 clones, about 81% of them detected once, and 11% to 15% sits in the top ten. Whole-study findings and limits: Across spike, vaccine-associated CD4 TCRs were found, dominant at 160-218 and 743-854.

The V gene's germline CDR1 is SGHTA and CDR2 FQGNSA. The ends were cut back, 0 bases at V and 3 bases at J, with 9 bases in the middle. The CDR3 length is 14 residues. Here the sequenced sample was peripheral blood, taken 28 days after the second AZD1222 dose. The V and J genes are TRBV7-2 and TRBJ2-7; D is ambiguous. This TCR came from an adult who received the AZD1222 COVID-19 vaccine. The CDR3 region has the DNA TGTGCCAGCAGCTTAGCCTCGATTAGCTACGAGCAGTACTTC. It codes for CASSLASISYEQYF.